Below, 3 T cell receptor beta chains from the same sample are listed, as sequenced in a study of blood T cell repertoires in COVID-19. The repertoire was sequenced with immunoSEQ multiplex PCR; TCRdb's copy has only in-frame clones and lacks some. The sample includes over 250,000 clones, roughly 86% of them seen just once. Source material: PBMCs or T cells enriched from blood (not recorded which). Receptor source: a woman aged 25 to 45 who had recovered from COVID-19.

This clone has only a few counts. The J gene is TRBJ1-4, the V gene TRBV2; possibly TRBD1 for D (6 bases). There are 12 residues in the CDR3. V was clipped by 7 bases and J by 13 bases, with 16 bases between them. Germline V gives CDR1 SNHLY, CDR2 FYNNEI. The CDR3 here is CASTTTGRGLFF. In nucleotides, the CDR3 is TGTGCCAGCACCACAACAGGGAGGGGACTGTTTTTT.

This clone has only a few counts. This sequence joins TRBV7-2 and TRBJ1-5; the D gene is possibly TRBD1 (5 bases). The germline gives CDR1 SGHTA, CDR2 FQGNSA. V lost 3 bases and J lost 7, with 13 bases in between. This CDR3 region has 14 residues. The CDR3 region is CASSFGLQGQPQHF. The CDR3 DNA reads TGTGCCAGCAGCTTCGGCTTGCAGGGCCAGCCCCAGCATTTT. Variable domain in full (rest from reference TRBV7-2 and TRBJ1-5): GAGVSQSPSNKVTEKGKDVELRCDPISGHTALYWYRQSLGQGLEFLIYFQGNSAPDKSGLPSDRFSAERTGGSVSTLTIQRTQQEDSAVYLCASSFGLQGQPQHFGDGTRLSIL.

In nucleotides, the CDR3 is TGTGCCAGCAGCTTACTCAGGGGGCTGAACACCGGGGAGCTGTTTTTT. As protein: CASSLLRGLNTGELFF. V usage is TRBV7-2 and J usage is TRBJ2-2, with 8 bases identical to TRBD1. The junction had 3 bases not matched to a gene; V was cut back by 2 bases and J by 1 base. This CDR3 is built from 16 residues. Germline CDR1 is SGHTA and CDR2 is FQGNSA.